The clone carrying this T cell receptor (beta chain) was counted only a few times. The antigen is unknown. Sequencing targeted expressed TCRB transcripts, as all isolated RNA had been reverse transcribed. Roughly 3.5 million reads per sample were averaged for naive, central memory and regulatory samples. Here immunoSEQ multiplex PCR was the method, and the copy in TCRdb shows in-frame clones only, minus some. The data hold nearly 350,000 clones, with roughly 9% observed a single time. The data belong to a study of beta chain features in type 1 diabetes. Across the whole study: Patient and healthy donor groups were alike in age, gender and cell yields.

Study-wide results and caveats: Moderately but significantly shorter TCRB CDR3s were found in Type 1 diabetes patients in all four CD4+ subsets.

Germline V lookup: CDR1 MNHEY, CDR2 SVGAGI. The ends were cut back, 5 bases at V and 1 base at J, with 8 bases in the middle. This CDR3 region has 13 residues. Source material: central memory CD4+ T cells from blood. The V and J genes are TRBV6-5 and TRBJ1-1; possible D gene TRBD1, 6 bases. The sequence was collected from a man aged 30 to 39 with type 1 diabetes. CDR3 protein: CASSRQENTEAFF. CDR3 bases: TGTGCCAGCAGTAGACAGGAGAACACTGAAGCTTTCTTT.